This T cell receptor beta chain was captured in a study of post-analysis software for immune sequencing data. Study-wide context: Disease trajectories encompassed relapsing-remitting, secondary progressive and progressive-relapsing multiple sclerosis. General study findings and limits: In multiple sclerosis, normalized Chao1 diversity was significantly below that of controls.

This clonotype occurred once. What it binds is unknown. Presence of unique molecular identifiers characterized the TCR beta cDNA libraries. T cells numbering roughly 0.95 to 10 million gave rise to roughly 0.5 million cDNA molecules. TCRdb processed the PCR reads anew with MiXCR; each CDR3 protein has one entry. The sample has around 710,000 distinct CDR3 sequences, around 45% seen once. Sequenced sample: blood. This clonotype originated in a girl under 18 with multiple sclerosis.

CDR3 in DNA: TGCGCCAGCAGCTTTATAGCGGGAGAGTCGGAGACCCAGTACTTC. Residues: CASSFIAGESETQYF. This chain joins TRBV5-1 and TRBJ2-5, with TRBD2 matching over 9 bases. The length of the CDR3 is 15 residues. J lost 5 bases, V lost 2 bases, and 7 bases had no gene match. Per the germline V gene, CDR1 is SGHRS and CDR2 is YFSETQ.